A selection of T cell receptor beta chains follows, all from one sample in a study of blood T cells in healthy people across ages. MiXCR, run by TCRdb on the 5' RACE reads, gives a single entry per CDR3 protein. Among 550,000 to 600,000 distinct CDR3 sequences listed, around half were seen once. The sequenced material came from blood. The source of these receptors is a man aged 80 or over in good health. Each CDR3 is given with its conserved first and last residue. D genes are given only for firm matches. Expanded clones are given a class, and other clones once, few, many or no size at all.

TGTGCCACCAGTGATTTGGGAAGCAACAATGAGCAGTTCTTC	CATSDLGSNNEQFF	many	-	TRBV24-1	TRBJ2-1
TGCAGTGCTAGGGAACTAGCGGGAGGGTACGAGCAGTACTTC	CSARELAGGYEQYF	-	TRBD2	TRBV20-1	TRBJ2-7
TGTGCCAGCAGTCGACAGGGCTCCTACGATGAGCAGTTCTTC	CASSRQGSYDEQFF	-	TRBD1	TRBV6-5	TRBJ2-1
TGTGCCAGCAGTCTACTAGCGGGAGGGTCCGGGGAGCTGTTTTTT	CASSLLAGGSGELFF	few	TRBD2	TRBV6-2/TRBV6-3	TRBJ2-2
TGCGCCAGCAGCCAAGACTACGGAATTGGCTACACCTTC	CASSQDYGIGYTF	once	-	TRBV4-1	TRBJ1-2
TGTGCCAGCAGCCAAGAGTCCAGGGGAGTCTACGAGCAGTACTTC	CASSQESRGVYEQYF	-	-	TRBV3-1	TRBJ2-7
TGTGCCATCAGTGGGGTCAGGGGAAAAGAGACCCAGTACTTC	CAISGVRGKETQYF	-	-	TRBV10-3	TRBJ2-5
TGTGCCAGCTCACCAGGAGACGGAGATACGCAGTATTTT	CASSPGDGDTQYF	-	-	TRBV18	TRBJ2-3
TGTGCCAGCAAGCGGTATAGCGGTAAAGACTACGAGCAGTACTTC	CASKRYSGKDYEQYF	many	-	TRBV6-6	TRBJ2-7
TGTGCCAGCAGCCCACAGGGACCTAAAGCAGATACGCAGTATTTT	CASSPQGPKADTQYF	-	-	TRBV7-2	TRBJ2-3
TGTGCCAGCAGCCACGTGATTCTGGGAAACCGTGGAGAGCAGTACTTC	CASSHVILGNRGEQYF	-	-	TRBV7-8	TRBJ2-7
TGCGTCAGCAGCTTTGGTGGGGGCAGGGGACAGCCCCAGCATTTT	CVSSFGGGRGQPQHF	-	-	TRBV5-1	TRBJ1-5
TGCAGCGTTGAAGACACAGATACGCAGTATTTT	CSVEDTDTQYF	few	-	TRBV29-1	TRBJ2-3
TGCAGCGTTCGCAGGGCGGGAACGGTTAACACTGAAGCTTTCTTT	CSVRRAGTVNTEAFF	once	-	TRBV29-1	TRBJ1-1
TGTGCCATCGGCCAGACAGGGGGCATCGGCACAGATACGCAGTATTTT	CAIGQTGGIGTDTQYF	-	TRBD1	TRBV10-3	TRBJ2-3
TGTGCCAGCAGTTTTGGGGGACAGCAAGAGACCCAGTACTTC	CASSFGGQQETQYF	-	TRBD1	TRBV28	TRBJ2-5
TGTGCCAGCAGACCTTCGACAGGGGATTATGGCTACACCTTC	CASRPSTGDYGYTF	-	TRBD1	TRBV6-2/TRBV6-3	TRBJ1-2
TGCGCCAGCAGCCAAGCCTGGCAGGGCCCCTACGAGCAGTACTTC	CASSQAWQGPYEQYF	few	-	TRBV4-1	TRBJ2-7
TGTGCCAGCCGAGGGACAGGACAAGAGACCCAGTACTTC	CASRGTGQETQYF	many	TRBD1	TRBV7-9	TRBJ2-5
TGTGCCATCAATACAGGGGTTCGGGATGAGCAGTTCTTC	CAINTGVRDEQFF	few	TRBD1	TRBV10-3	TRBJ2-1
TGCGCCAGCAGCAAGGACAGGGGCACGAGCTCCTACGAGCAGTACTTC	CASSKDRGTSSYEQYF	many	TRBD1	TRBV5-1	TRBJ2-7
TGTGCCATCAGTGATGCATCGGGAGGGCCCTACGAGCAGTACTTC	CAISDASGGPYEQYF	-	TRBD2	TRBV10-3	TRBJ2-7
TGCGCCAGCAGCTTGATAGCGGGAGTGGAAGATACGCAGTATTTT	CASSLIAGVEDTQYF	few	TRBD2	TRBV5-1	TRBJ2-3
TGCGCCAGCAGCCAAAACACAGGGGTCCCAGATACGCAGTATTTT	CASSQNTGVPDTQYF	-	TRBD1	TRBV4-3	TRBJ2-3
TGTGCCATCAGTGATACCCTAGGACAGGGAAGCTCCTACGAGCAGTACTTC	CAISDTLGQGSSYEQYF	-	TRBD1	TRBV10-3	TRBJ2-7
TGTGCCAGCTCACTCGGACAGAACTCCTACAATGAGCAGTTCTTC	CASSLGQNSYNEQFF	few	-	TRBV18	TRBJ2-1
TGTGCCATCAGTAGCGGGAGCGAGCAGTACTTC	CAISSGSEQYF	-	TRBD2	TRBV10-3	TRBJ2-7
TGCGCCAGCACCCGCAGGGGTTCCGGGGCAGATACGCGGTATTTT	CASTRRGSGADTRYF	-	-	TRBV5-1	TRBJ2-3
TGTGCCAGCAGCTTAGCGCTGGTAGTCAGTGAGCAGTTCTTC	CASSLALVVSEQFF	few	-	TRBV7-8	TRBJ2-1
TGTGCCAGCAGCCACCGACTAGCGGGAGTGTCAGATACGCAGTATTTT	CASSHRLAGVSDTQYF	-	TRBD2	TRBV7-2	TRBJ2-3
TGTGCCAGCAGCCAAGACAGCTCTATCTATGGCTACACCTTC	CASSQDSSIYGYTF	few	-	TRBV7-2	TRBJ1-2
TGCAGTGCGAAGACCGGGACTAGCGGTTACAATGAGCAGTTCTTC	CSAKTGTSGYNEQFF	-	TRBD2	TRBV20-1	TRBJ2-1
TGCGCCAGCAGCTTGAACGTCGTCAGGACTCCCTCTGGGGCCAACGTCCTGACTTTC	CASSLNVVRTPSGANVLTF	-	-	TRBV5-1	TRBJ2-6
TGTGCCAGCAGCCAATCCTCCCCACTCTCGACCGGTGAGCAGTTCTTC	CASSQSSPLSTGEQFF	-	-	TRBV9	TRBJ2-1
TGTGCCAGCAGCTTAGTAACAGGGACTAGCGCAGAGACCCAGTACTTC	CASSLVTGTSAETQYF	-	TRBD2	TRBV7-2	TRBJ2-5
TGTGCCAGCAGCGCGAGCGGGGTATCCTACAATGAGCAGTTCTTC	CASSASGVSYNEQFF	-	TRBD2	TRBV9	TRBJ2-1
TGCAGTGCTAGAGGGAGGGGGACAGGGACGTTTGGGGAGACCCAGTACTTC	CSARGRGTGTFGETQYF	few	TRBD1	TRBV20-1	TRBJ2-5
TGTGCCAGCAGTCAGGGGGCCGTCGGGGAGCTGTTTTTT	CASSQGAVGELFF	once	TRBD1	TRBV12-3/TRBV12-4	TRBJ2-2
TGTGCCAGCACGGGACGGACTAATGAAAAACTGTTTTTT	CASTGRTNEKLFF	-	-	TRBV7-2	TRBJ1-4
TGTGCCAGCAGCTGGGCCGGGTACTCTGGAAACACCATATATTTT	CASSWAGYSGNTIYF	-	-	TRBV7-9	TRBJ1-3
TGTGCCAGCAGTTACTGGCGTCAACCCTACAATGAGCAGTTCTTC	CASSYWRQPYNEQFF	many	-	TRBV6-5	TRBJ2-1
TGTGCCATCAGGGCCCTAATACCAGGGGAGCAGTACTTC	CAIRALIPGEQYF	once	-	TRBV10-3	TRBJ2-7